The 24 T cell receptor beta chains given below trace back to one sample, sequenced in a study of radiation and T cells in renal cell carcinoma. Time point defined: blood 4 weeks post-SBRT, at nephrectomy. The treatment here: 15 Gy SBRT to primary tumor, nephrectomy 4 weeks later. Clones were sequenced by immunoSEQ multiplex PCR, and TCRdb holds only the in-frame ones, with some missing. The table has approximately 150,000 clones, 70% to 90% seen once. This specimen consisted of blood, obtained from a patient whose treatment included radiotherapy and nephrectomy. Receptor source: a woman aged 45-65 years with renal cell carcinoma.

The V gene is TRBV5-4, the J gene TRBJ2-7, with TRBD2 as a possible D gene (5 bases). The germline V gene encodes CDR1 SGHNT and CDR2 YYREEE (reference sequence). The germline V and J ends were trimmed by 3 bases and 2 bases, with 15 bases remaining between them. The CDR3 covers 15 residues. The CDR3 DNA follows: TGTGCCAGCAGCTCCGGACTCGAGCGAACCTACGAGCAGTACTTC. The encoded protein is CASSSGLERTYEQYF.

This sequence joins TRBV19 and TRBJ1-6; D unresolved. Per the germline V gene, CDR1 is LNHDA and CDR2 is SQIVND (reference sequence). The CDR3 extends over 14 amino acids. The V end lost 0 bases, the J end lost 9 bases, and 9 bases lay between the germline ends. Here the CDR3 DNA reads TGTGCCAGTAGTATAGAGGCGTCTGCTTCACCCCTCCACTTT. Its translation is CASSIEASASPLHF.

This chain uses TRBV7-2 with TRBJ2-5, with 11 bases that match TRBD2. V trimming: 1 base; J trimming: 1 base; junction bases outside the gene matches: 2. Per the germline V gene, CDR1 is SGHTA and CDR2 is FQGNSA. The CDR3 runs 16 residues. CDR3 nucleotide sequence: TGTGCCAGCAGCTTAGGAGGACTAGCGGGCCAAGAGACCCAGTACTTC. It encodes CASSLGGLAGQETQYF. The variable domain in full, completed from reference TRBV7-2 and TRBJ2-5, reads GAGVSQSPSNKVTEKGKDVELRCDPISGHTALYWYRQSLGQGLEFLIYFQGNSAPDKSGLPSDRFSAERTGGSVSTLTIQRTQQEDSAVYLCASSLGGLAGQETQYFGPGTRLLVL.

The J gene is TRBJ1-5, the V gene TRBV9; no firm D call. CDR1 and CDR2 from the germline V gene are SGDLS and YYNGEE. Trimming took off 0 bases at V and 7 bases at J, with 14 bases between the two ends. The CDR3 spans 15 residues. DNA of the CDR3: TGTGCCAGCAGCGTAGAACCGGACTCCGGCCAGCCCCAGCATTTT. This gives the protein CASSVEPDSGQPQHF.

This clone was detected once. The CDR3 DNA sequence: TGCGCCAGCAGCCCGGGGACAGGGGGTAACGAGCAGTACTTC. This codes for CASSPGTGGNEQYF. V and J are TRBV5-1 and TRBJ2-7, with 11 bases identical to TRBD1. V trimming: 4 bases; J trimming: 5 bases; junction bases outside the gene matches: 5. The CDR3 consists of 14 residues. Germline CDR1 reads SGHRS; CDR2 reads YFSETQ.

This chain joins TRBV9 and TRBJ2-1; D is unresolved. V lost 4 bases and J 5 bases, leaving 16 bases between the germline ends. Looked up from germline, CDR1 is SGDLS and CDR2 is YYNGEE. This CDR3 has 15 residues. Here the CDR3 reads CASSYDTGPNNEQFF. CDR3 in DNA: TGTGCCAGCAGCTACGACACGGGTCCGAACAATGAGCAGTTCTTC.

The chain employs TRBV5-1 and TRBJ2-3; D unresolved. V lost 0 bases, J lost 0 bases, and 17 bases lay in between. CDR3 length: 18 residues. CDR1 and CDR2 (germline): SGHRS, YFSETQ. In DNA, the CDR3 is TGCGCCAGCAGCTTGGCTATAATACGACTTCCTAGCACAGATACGCAGTATTTT. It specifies CASSLAIIRLPSTDTQYF.

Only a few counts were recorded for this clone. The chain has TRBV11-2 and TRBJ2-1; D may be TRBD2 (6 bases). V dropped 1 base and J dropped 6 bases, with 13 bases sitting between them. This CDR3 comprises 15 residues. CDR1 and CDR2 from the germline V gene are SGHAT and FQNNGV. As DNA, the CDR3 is TGTGCCAGCAGCTTAGGCCTAGCGCTCGGCAATGAGCAGTTCTTC. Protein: CASSLGLALGNEQFF.

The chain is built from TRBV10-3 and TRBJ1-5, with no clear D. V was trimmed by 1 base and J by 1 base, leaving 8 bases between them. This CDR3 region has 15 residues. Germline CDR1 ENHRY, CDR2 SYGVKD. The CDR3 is CAISELGSSNQPQHF. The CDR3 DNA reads TGTGCCATCAGTGAGTTGGGGTCGAGCAATCAGCCCCAGCATTTT.

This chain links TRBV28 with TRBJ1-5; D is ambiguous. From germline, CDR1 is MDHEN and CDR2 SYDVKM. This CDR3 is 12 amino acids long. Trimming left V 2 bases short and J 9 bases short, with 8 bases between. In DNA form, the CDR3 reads TGTGCCAGCAGTTTACAATACGGGCCCCAGCATTTT. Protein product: CASSLQYGPQHF. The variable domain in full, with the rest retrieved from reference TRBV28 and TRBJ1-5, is DVKVTQSSRYLVKRTGEKVFLECVQDMDHENMFWYRQDPGLGLRLIYFSYDVKMKEKGDIPEGYSVSREKKERFSLILESASTNQTSMYLCASSLQYGPQHFGDGTRLSIL.

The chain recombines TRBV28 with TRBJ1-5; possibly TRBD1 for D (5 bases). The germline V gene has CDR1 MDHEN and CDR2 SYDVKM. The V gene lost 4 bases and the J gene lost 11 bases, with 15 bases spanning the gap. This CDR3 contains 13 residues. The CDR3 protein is CASSSPGLGAQHF. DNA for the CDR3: TGTGCCAGCAGTTCCCCCGGGTTGGGGGCCCAGCATTTT.

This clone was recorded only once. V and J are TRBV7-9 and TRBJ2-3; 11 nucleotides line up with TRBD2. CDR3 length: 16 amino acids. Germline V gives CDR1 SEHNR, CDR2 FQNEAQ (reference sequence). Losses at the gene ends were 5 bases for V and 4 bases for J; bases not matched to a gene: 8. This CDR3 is CASSPRLAGRADTQYF. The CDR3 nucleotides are TGTGCCAGCAGCCCGAGACTAGCGGGGAGAGCAGATACGCAGTATTTT.

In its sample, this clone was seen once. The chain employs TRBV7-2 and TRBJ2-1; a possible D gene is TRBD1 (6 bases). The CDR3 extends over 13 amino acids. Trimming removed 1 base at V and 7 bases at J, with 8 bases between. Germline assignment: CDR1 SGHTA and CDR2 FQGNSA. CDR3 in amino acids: CASSLGQANEQFF. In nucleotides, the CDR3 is TGTGCCAGCAGCTTAGGACAGGCGAATGAGCAGTTCTTC. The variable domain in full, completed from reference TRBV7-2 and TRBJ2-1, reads GAGVSQSPSNKVTEKGKDVELRCDPISGHTALYWYRQSLGQGLEFLIYFQGNSAPDKSGLPSDRFSAERTGGSVSTLTIQRTQQEDSAVYLCASSLGQANEQFFGPGTRLTVL.

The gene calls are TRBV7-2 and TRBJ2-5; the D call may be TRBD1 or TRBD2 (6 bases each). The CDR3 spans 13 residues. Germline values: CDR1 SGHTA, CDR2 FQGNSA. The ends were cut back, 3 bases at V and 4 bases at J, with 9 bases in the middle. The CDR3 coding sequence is TGTGCCAGCAGCTTTGGGGGGCGAGAGACCCAGTACTTC. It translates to CASSFGGRETQYF.

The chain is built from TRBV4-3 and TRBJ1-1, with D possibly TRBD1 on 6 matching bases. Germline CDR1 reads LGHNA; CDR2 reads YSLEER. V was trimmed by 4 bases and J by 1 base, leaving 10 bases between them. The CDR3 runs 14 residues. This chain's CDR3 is CASSPEQGNTEAFF. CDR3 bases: TGCGCCAGCAGCCCTGAACAGGGGAACACTGAAGCTTTCTTT.

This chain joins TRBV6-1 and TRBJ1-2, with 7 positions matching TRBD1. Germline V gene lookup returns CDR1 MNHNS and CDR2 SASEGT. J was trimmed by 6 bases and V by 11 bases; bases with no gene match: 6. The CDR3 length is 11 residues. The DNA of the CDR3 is TGTGCCGCGGGAGGGGGCGATGGCTACACCTTC. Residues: CAAGGGDGYTF.

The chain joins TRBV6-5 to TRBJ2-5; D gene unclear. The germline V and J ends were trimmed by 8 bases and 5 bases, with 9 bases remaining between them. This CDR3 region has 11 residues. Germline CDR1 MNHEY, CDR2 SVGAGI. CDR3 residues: CASAELETQYF. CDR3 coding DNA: TGTGCCAGCGCCGAATTGGAGACCCAGTACTTC.

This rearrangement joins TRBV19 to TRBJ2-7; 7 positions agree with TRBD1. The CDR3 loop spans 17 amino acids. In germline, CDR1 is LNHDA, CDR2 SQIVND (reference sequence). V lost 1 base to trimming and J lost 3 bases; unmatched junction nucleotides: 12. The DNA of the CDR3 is TGTGCCAGTAGTATAGTTTCGTGGCGACAGGGAAGCTACGAGCAGTACTTC. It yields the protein CASSIVSWRQGSYEQYF.

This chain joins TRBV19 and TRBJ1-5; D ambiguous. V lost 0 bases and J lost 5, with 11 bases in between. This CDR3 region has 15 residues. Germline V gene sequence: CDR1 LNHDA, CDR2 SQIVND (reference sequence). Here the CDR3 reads CASSIDRRSDQPQHF. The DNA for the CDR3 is TGTGCCAGTAGTATAGATCGGCGCTCTGATCAGCCCCAGCATTTT. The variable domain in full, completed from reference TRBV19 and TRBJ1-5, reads DGGITQSPKYLFRKEGQNVTLSCEQNLNHDAMYWYRQDPGQGLRLIYYSQIVNDFQKGDIAEGYSVSREKKESFPLTVTSAQKNPTAFYLCASSIDRRSDQPQHFGDGTRLSIL.

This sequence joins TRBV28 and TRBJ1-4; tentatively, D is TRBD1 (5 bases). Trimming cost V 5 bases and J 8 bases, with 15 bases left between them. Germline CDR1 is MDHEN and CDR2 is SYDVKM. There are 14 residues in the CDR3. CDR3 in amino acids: CASSLGQKGEKLFF. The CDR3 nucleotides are TGTGCCAGCAGTCTCGGACAAAAAGGCGAAAAACTGTTTTTT.

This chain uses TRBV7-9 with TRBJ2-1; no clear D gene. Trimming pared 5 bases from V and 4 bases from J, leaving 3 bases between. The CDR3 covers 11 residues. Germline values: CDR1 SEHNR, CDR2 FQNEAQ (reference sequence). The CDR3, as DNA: TGTGCCAGCAGCCGATACAATGAGCAGTTCTTC. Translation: CASSRYNEQFF. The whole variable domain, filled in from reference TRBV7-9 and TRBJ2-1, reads DTGVSQNPRHKITKRGQNVTFRCDPISEHNRLYWYRQTLGQGPEFLTYFQNEAQLEKSRLLSDRFSAERPKGSFSTLEIQRTEQGDSAMYLCASSRYNEQFFGPGTRLTVL.

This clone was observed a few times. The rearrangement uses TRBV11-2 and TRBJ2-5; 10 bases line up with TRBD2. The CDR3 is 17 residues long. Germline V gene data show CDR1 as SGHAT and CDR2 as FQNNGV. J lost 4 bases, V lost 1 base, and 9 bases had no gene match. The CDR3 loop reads CASSLATSGTFGETQYF. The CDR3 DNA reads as TGTGCCAGCAGCTTAGCTACTAGCGGGACCTTTGGAGAGACCCAGTACTTC.

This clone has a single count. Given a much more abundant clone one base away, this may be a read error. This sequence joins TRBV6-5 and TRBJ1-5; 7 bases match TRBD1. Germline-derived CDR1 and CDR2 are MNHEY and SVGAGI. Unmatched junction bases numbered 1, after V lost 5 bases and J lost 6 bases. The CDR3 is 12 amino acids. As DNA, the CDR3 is TGTGCCAGCAGTACAGGGGCTCAGCCCCAGCATTTT. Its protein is CASSTGAQPQHF.

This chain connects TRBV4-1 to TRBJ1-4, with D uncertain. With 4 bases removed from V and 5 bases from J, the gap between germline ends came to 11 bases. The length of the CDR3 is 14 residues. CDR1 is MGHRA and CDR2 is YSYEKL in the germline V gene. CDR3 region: CASSRLTENEKLFF. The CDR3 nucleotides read TGCGCCAGCAGCCGTCTAACAGAGAATGAAAAACTGTTTTTT.